Each of the 28 T cell receptor beta chains below was sequenced from the same sample in a study of cytomegalovirus exposure and HLA in healthy donors (dated by TCRdb to about 2017). To prepare the library, the immunoSEQ multiplex PCR assay was applied. For the multiplex PCR, a mixture combining 60 forward primers for TCR Vbeta segments and 13 reverse primers for TCR Jbeta segments was used. The clones in this table, taken by TCRdb from immuneACCESS, are in-frame only. Not every clone is retained; where verified, under half of the shortfall comes from an unresolved V gene, and the cause of the rest is unknown. For this sample there are about 180,000 clones; about 80% appear just once. The top ten constitute less than 1.5% of the sample. The sequenced sample was PBMCs. The receptors stem from a man aged 18-30 years in good health and CMV-seronegative.

The genes are TRBV11-2 and TRBJ1-1; no clear D. Trimming took 5 bases from V and 3 from J, leaving 19 bases between them. The CDR3 covers 16 residues. From germline, CDR1 is SGHAT and CDR2 FQNNGV. The CDR3, as DNA: TGTGCCAGCAGCGTCAGGTATGGATCATACGACACTGAAGCTTTCTTT. Its translation is CASSVRYGSYDTEAFF.

J is TRBJ2-7 and V is TRBV5-1, with D perhaps TRBD1 (5 bases). The CDR3 runs to 14 residues. The ends were cut back, 7 bases at V and 1 base at J, with 15 bases in the middle. From germline, CDR1 is SGHRS and CDR2 YFSETQ. In nucleotides, the CDR3 is TGCGCCAGCCGTTCCCCAGGGCGATCCTACGAGCAGTACTTC. Translating it yields CASRSPGRSYEQYF.

This sequence joins TRBV14 and TRBJ2-7, with D possibly being TRBD1 (6 bases). This CDR3 is 15 amino acids long. V shed 0 bases and J shed 4 bases, with 13 bases lying between them. Germline V gene lookup returns CDR1 SGHDN and CDR2 FVKESK. The CDR3 DNA is TGTGCCAGCAGCCAAGATTACAGGGCCGGATACGAGCAGTACTTC. Its protein product is CASSQDYRAGYEQYF. The full variable domain, with the rest looked up from reference TRBV14 and TRBJ2-7, is EAGVTQFPSHSVIEKGQTVTLRCDPISGHDNLYWYRRVMGKEIKFLLHFVKESKQDESGMPNNRFLAERTGGTYSTLKVQPAELEDSGVYFCASSQDYRAGYEQYFGPGTRLTVT.

This CDR3 is CASSFTGMTFAEQYF. In nucleotides, the CDR3 is TGTGCCAGCAGTTTTACAGGAATGACCTTCGCCGAGCAGTACTTC. The genes are TRBV5-8 and TRBJ2-7, with D possibly matching TRBD1 (5 bases). Germline lookup yields CDR1 SGHTS and CDR2 YDEGEE. The CDR3 is 15 residues long. V lost 5 bases, J lost 6 bases, and 21 bases lay in between. The full variable domain, completed using reference TRBV5-8 and TRBJ2-7, is EAGVTQSPTHLIKTRGQQATLRCSPISGHTSVYWYQQALGLGLQFLLWYDEGEERNRGNFPPRFSGRQFPNYSSELNVNALELEDSALYLCASSFTGMTFAEQYFGPGTRLTVT.

The chain recombines TRBV7-9 with TRBJ2-2; 14 bases map to TRBD2. Germline CDR1 and CDR2: SEHNR and FQNEAQ (reference sequence). This CDR3 is 17 amino acids long. The ends lost 6 bases at V and 7 bases at J; junction bases unmatched: 10. The CDR3 DNA reads as TGTGCCAGCAGACCCGGACTAGCGGGAGGTAGAGGCGGGGAGCTGTTTTTT. It is translated as CASRPGLAGGRGGELFF. Filled out from reference TRBV7-9 and TRBJ2-2, the complete variable domain reads DTGVSQNPRHKITKRGQNVTFRCDPISEHNRLYWYRQTLGQGPEFLTYFQNEAQLEKSRLLSDRFSAERPKGSFSTLEIQRTEQGDSAMYLCASRPGLAGGRGGELFFGEGSRLTVL.

This clone was seen a single time. The rearrangement joins TRBV7-2 to TRBJ2-7, with D possibly matching TRBD2 (7 bases). This CDR3 has 15 amino acids. V was pared by 0 bases and J by 1 base, with 10 bases between. Germline CDR1 is SGHTA and CDR2 is FQGNSA. The CDR3 DNA follows: TGTGCCAGCAGCTTAGCGGGGGGGCCATCCTACGAGCAGTACTTC. It yields the protein CASSLAGGPSYEQYF.

This chain uses TRBV19 with TRBJ2-2; the D gene is possibly TRBD2 (5 bases). The CDR3 is 12 residues long. The germline V gene encodes CDR1 LNHDA and CDR2 SQIVND (reference sequence). Trimming removed 5 bases at V and 7 bases at J, with 8 bases between. The CDR3 DNA sequence: TGTGCCAGTAGTCGGGATGTCGGGGAGCTGTTTTTT. Translating gives CASSRDVGELFF.

The gene calls are TRBV15 and TRBJ2-2; 12 bases map to TRBD2. Unmatched junction bases numbered 10, after V lost 0 bases and J lost 11 bases. Germline CDR1 LNHNV, CDR2 YYDKDF (reference sequence). This CDR3 is built from 17 residues. This chain's CDR3 is CATSRDWASGGARELFF. CDR3 nucleotides: TGTGCCACCAGCAGAGATTGGGCTAGCGGGGGGGCTCGAGAGCTGTTTTTT.

The chain couples TRBV4-3 to TRBJ1-4; 8 bases line up with TRBD1. From germline, CDR1 is LGHNA and CDR2 YSLEER. With 0 bases clipped from V and 6 bases from J, the junction kept 9 bases outside the gene matches. The CDR3 runs 17 residues. The CDR3 protein is CASSQDRAGGPYEKLFF. The CDR3 nucleotides are TGCGCCAGCAGCCAAGATAGAGCAGGGGGCCCTTATGAAAAACTGTTTTTT.

The rearrangement links TRBV5-6 to TRBJ2-1; 7 nucleotides line up with TRBD1. Per germline, CDR1 SGHDT and CDR2 YYEEEE. This CDR3 contains 15 residues. V lost 4 bases and J lost 2; bases outside the gene matches: 6. The CDR3 region is CASSPPTGTYNEQFF. Written as DNA, the CDR3 is TGTGCCAGCAGCCCCCCGACAGGGACCTACAATGAGCAGTTCTTC.

The chain carries TRBV6-5 and TRBJ1-5; D is possibly TRBD1 (6 bases). V lost 2 bases to trimming and J lost 5 bases, with 13 bases between them. CDR1 and CDR2 from the germline V gene are MNHEY and SVGAGI. CDR3 size: 15 residues. CDR3 DNA: TGTGCCAGCAGTTACGAGGGGGAAGGGTATCAGCCCCAGCATTTT. It codes for CASSYEGEGYQPQHF.

This sequence joins TRBV28 and TRBJ1-5, with a tentative D call TRBD1 (6 bases). Trimming shortened V by 2 bases and J by 4 bases, and 12 bases separated the two germline ends. This CDR3 is 15 amino acids long. Germline CDR1 reads MDHEN; CDR2 reads SYDVKM. The CDR3 nucleotides read TGTGCCAGCAGTTTACTACAGGGATTGAATCAGCCCCAGCATTTT. Its translation is CASSLLQGLNQPQHF.

This clone appeared a single time. This rearrangement joins TRBV6-6 to TRBJ2-7; 9 bases fit TRBD1. This CDR3 comprises 14 residues. From germline, CDR1 is MNHNY and CDR2 SVGAGI (reference sequence). V lost 2 bases, J lost 3 bases, and 2 bases stayed unmatched. Here the CDR3 DNA reads TGTGCCAGCAGTTACGGGGGACAGGGCTACGAGCAGTACTTC. Translating gives CASSYGGQGYEQYF.

V and J are TRBV7-2 and TRBJ2-3; no firm D call. The CDR3 covers 15 residues. Germline V CDR1 and CDR2: SGHTA, FQGNSA. The V and J ends lost 2 bases and 0 bases respectively, with 9 bases between them. CDR3 bases: TGTGCCAGCAGCTTATACGCCTATAGCACAGATACGCAGTATTTT. It translates to CASSLYAYSTDTQYF.

The rearrangement links TRBV6-5 to TRBJ2-3, with 7 positions matching TRBD2. Unmatched junction bases numbered 4, after V lost 6 bases and J lost 1 base. This CDR3 has 14 amino acids. In germline, CDR1 is MNHEY, CDR2 SVGAGI. This CDR3 reads CASRGLEGTDTQYF. In nucleotides, the CDR3 is TGTGCCAGCAGAGGACTAGAGGGCACAGATACGCAGTATTTT.

A few counts support this clone. In the same sample, other DNA sequences code for this CDR3. The J gene is TRBJ1-2, the V gene TRBV9; TRBD1 aligns across 8 bases. The CDR3 contains 13 residues. The V and J ends lost 3 bases and 3 bases, in that order; junction bases with no gene match: 1. From germline, CDR1 is SGDLS and CDR2 YYNGEE. The CDR3 reads CASSATGDYGYTF. CDR3 nucleotides: TGTGCCAGCAGCGCGACAGGGGACTATGGCTACACCTTC.

The chain links TRBV7-3 to TRBJ1-2, with 9 positions matching TRBD1. Germline CDR1 and CDR2: SGHTA and FQGTGA. This CDR3 spans 15 amino acids. V lost 5 bases to trimming and J lost 5 bases; unmatched junction nucleotides: 9. The CDR3 DNA sequence: TGTGCCAGCAGCCCCCAATCCGGGACAGGGTATGGCTACACCTTC. Its protein product is CASSPQSGTGYGYTF. Using reference TRBV7-3 and TRBJ1-2 for the parts outside the CDR3, the full variable domain is GAGVSQTPSNKVTEKGKYVELRCDPISGHTALYWYRQSLGQGPEFLIYFQGTGAADDSGLPNDRFFAVRPEGSVSTLKIQRTERGDSAVYLCASSPQSGTGYGYTFGSGTRLTVV.

The chain couples TRBV19 to TRBJ1-1, with 7 nucleotides matching TRBD1. CDR3 length: 13 amino acids. V lost 3 bases to trimming and J lost 10 bases; unmatched junction nucleotides: 8. Per germline, CDR1 LNHDA and CDR2 SQIVND (reference sequence). CDR3 nucleotides: TGTGCCAGTAGTATCAAGACAGGGTTAGCAGCTTTCTTT. Translated: CASSIKTGLAAFF.

The V gene is TRBV9, the J gene TRBJ2-7; D is unclear. Trimming stripped 0 bases from V and 0 bases from J, with 4 bases between. Looked up from germline, CDR1 is SGDLS and CDR2 is YYNGEE. The CDR3 spans 13 residues. Here the CDR3 reads CASSVGSSYEQYF. In DNA, the CDR3 is TGTGCCAGCAGCGTAGGCAGCTCCTACGAGCAGTACTTC.

The V gene is TRBV2, the J gene TRBJ1-4; TRBD1 aligns across 10 bases. The CDR3 has 14 amino acids. The germline V gene has CDR1 SNHLY and CDR2 FYNNEI. The V and J ends lost 4 bases and 7 bases, in that order; junction bases with no gene match: 3. CDR3 bases: TGTGCCAGCAGTGTTGACAGGGGGCTTGAAAAACTGTTTTTT. This translates into CASSVDRGLEKLFF.

The chain couples TRBV11-3 to TRBJ2-7, with 8 bases that match TRBD1. J was trimmed by 1 base and V by 5 bases; bases with no gene match: 4. The germline V gene has CDR1 SGHNT and CDR2 YENEEA. The CDR3 runs to 14 residues. CDR3 nucleotide sequence: TGTGCCAGCAGCCGGACAGGGTTGTCCTACGAGCAGTACTTC. Its protein is CASSRTGLSYEQYF.

The V gene is TRBV19, the J gene TRBJ2-4; 9 nucleotides agree with TRBD1. Per the germline V gene, CDR1 is LNHDA and CDR2 is SQIVND (reference sequence). Trimming removed 6 bases from V and 0 bases from J; junction bases left unmatched: 9. The CDR3 has 17 amino acids. The CDR3 is CASSSGTGRVAKNIQYF. The DNA for the CDR3 is TGTGCCAGTAGCTCCGGGACAGGGAGGGTAGCCAAAAACATTCAGTACTTC.

The rearrangement links TRBV5-1 to TRBJ2-2, with D possibly being TRBD1 (5 bases). The CDR3 runs to 16 residues. V was trimmed by 2 bases and J by 5 bases, leaving 16 bases between them. CDR1 and CDR2 from the germline V gene are SGHRS and YFSETQ. Here the CDR3 DNA reads TGCGCCAGCAGCTTCACCCAGGGTGCCCGGACCGGGGAGCTGTTTTTT. Its protein product is CASSFTQGARTGELFF.

This rearrangement joins TRBV4-2 to TRBJ1-6; D not certain. This CDR3 comprises 15 residues. The V gene lost 4 bases and the J gene lost 8 bases, with 15 bases spanning the gap. CDR1 is LGHNA, CDR2 YNFKEQ, per germline. DNA of the CDR3: TGTGCCAGCAGCCCCCCTGATGGCCTCTATTCACCCCTCCACTTT. Its protein is CASSPPDGLYSPLHF.

V is TRBV5-1 and J is TRBJ2-4, with D maybe TRBD2 (5 bases). The V and J ends lost 0 bases and 8 bases respectively, with 12 bases between them. The CDR3 covers 14 residues. The germline gives CDR1 SGHRS, CDR2 YFSETQ. The CDR3 DNA sequence: TGCGCCAGCAGCTTGGGAGGGTCTGCACACATTCAGTACTTC. It encodes CASSLGGSAHIQYF.

To note about this clone: Additional DNA sequences in this sample encode the identical CDR3. The rearrangement links TRBV2 to TRBJ1-5; TRBD1 matches at 7 bases. Germline loops: CDR1 SNHLY, CDR2 FYNNEI. The CDR3 consists of 14 residues. J lost 2 bases, V lost 4 bases, and 2 bases had no gene match. This CDR3 is CASSVGQGNQPQHF. The DNA for the CDR3 is TGTGCCAGCAGTGTAGGACAGGGCAATCAGCCCCAGCATTTT.

This clone was counted a single time. The J gene is TRBJ2-7, the V gene TRBV27; D call uncertain. The V and J ends lost 10 bases and 1 base respectively, with 8 bases between them. Germline CDR1 and CDR2: MNHEY and SMNVEV (reference sequence). The CDR3 runs to 11 residues. The CDR3 here is CATGLSYEQYF. The CDR3 region has the DNA TGTGCCACTGGGCTTTCCTACGAGCAGTACTTC.

The chain couples TRBV7-2 to TRBJ2-3; no definite D call. The ends were cut back, 3 bases at V and 6 bases at J, with 13 bases in the middle. The CDR3 length is 14 residues. Germline CDR1 and CDR2: SGHTA and FQGNSA. CDR3 coding DNA: TGTGCCAGCAGCTTCAAACTATACCCGGATACGCAGTATTTT. Protein sequence: CASSFKLYPDTQYF.